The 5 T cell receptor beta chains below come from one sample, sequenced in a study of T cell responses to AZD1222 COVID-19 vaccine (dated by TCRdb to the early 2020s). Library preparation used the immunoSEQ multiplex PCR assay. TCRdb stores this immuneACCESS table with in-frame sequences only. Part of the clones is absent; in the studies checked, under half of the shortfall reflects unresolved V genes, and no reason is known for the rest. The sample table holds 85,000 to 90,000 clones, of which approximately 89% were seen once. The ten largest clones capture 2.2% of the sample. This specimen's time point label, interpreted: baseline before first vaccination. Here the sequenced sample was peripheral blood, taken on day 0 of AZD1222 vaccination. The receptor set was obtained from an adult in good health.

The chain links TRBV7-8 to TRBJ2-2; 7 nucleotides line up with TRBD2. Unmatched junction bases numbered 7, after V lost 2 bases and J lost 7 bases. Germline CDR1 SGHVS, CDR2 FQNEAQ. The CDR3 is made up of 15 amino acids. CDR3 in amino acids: CASSLIEGGVGELFF. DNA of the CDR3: TGTGCCAGCAGCTTAATAGAGGGAGGGGTCGGGGAGCTGTTTTTT. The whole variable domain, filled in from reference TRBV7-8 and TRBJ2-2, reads GAGVSQSPRYKVAKRGQDVALRCDPISGHVSLFWYQQALGQGPEFLTYFQNEAQLDKSGLPSDRFFAERPEGSVSTLKIQRTQQEDSAVYLCASSLIEGGVGELFFGEGSRLTVL.

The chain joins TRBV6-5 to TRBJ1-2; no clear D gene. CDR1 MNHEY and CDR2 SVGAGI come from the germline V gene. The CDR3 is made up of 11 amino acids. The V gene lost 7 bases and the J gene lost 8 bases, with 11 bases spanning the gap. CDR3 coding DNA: TGTGCCAGCACTCCAGGTTCCGGCTACACCTTC. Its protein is CASTPGSGYTF.

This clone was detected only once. The CDR3 DNA reads TGTGCCAGCTCACCAGGGGGACCCTACGAGCAGTACTTC. Translation gives CASSPGGPYEQYF. The V call is TRBV18, the J call TRBJ2-7; either TRBD1 or TRBD2 may fit D (5 bases each). Looked up from germline, CDR1 is KGHSH and CDR2 is LQKENI. V lost 2 bases and J lost 2, with 7 bases in between. There are 13 residues in the CDR3.

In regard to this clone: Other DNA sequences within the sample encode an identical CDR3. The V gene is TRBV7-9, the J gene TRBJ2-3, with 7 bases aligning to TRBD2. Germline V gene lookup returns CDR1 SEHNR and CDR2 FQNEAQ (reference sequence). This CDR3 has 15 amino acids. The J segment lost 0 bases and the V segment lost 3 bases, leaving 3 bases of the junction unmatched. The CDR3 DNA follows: TGTGCCAGCAGCTTGGCTAGCGGAAGCACAGATACGCAGTATTTT. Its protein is CASSLASGSTDTQYF.

CDR3 sequence: CASSYQGGWGYF. The CDR3 DNA reads as TGTGCCAGCAGCTACCAGGGGGGATGGGGGTATTTT. This chain connects TRBV5-4 to TRBJ2-3; a possible D gene is TRBD1 (7 bases). Germline-derived CDR1 and CDR2 are SGHNT and YYREEE (reference sequence). Trimming left V 3 bases short and J 14 bases short, with 16 bases between. CDR3 length: 12 residues. The whole variable domain, remainder taken from reference TRBV5-4 and TRBJ2-3, is ETGVTQSPTHLIKTRGQQVTLRCSSQSGHNTVSWYQQALGQGPQFIFQYYREEENGRGNFPPRFSGLQFPNYSSELNVNALELDDSALYLCASSYQGGWGYFGPGTRLTVL.